One and the same sample provided the 21 T cell receptor beta chains below, sequenced in a study of OX40 agonist ivuxolimab in advanced cancers. Only in-frame clones appear in the TCRdb table, and some are missing; sequencing was by immunoSEQ multiplex PCR. This sample has tens of thousands of clones; about 88% occur once, and the top ten carry 0.33%. The sample consisted of CD4+ or CD8+ T cells sorted from blood, taken in a trial of the OX40 agonist ivuxolimab. The receptors derive from an adult with an advanced solid tumor such as melanoma, head and neck, liver or kidney cancer.

This clone was detected only a few times. The chain recombines TRBV7-2 with TRBJ1-2; the D gene is possibly TRBD1 (6 bases). CDR3 length equals 15 residues. Germline V gene sequence: CDR1 SGHTA, CDR2 FQGNSA. Trimming stripped 1 base from V and 3 bases from J, with 12 bases between. The CDR3 DNA reads as TGTGCCAGCAGCTTAGGGGCAGGGGTGGACTATGGCTACACCTTC. Its translation: CASSLGAGVDYGYTF. The variable domain in full, with the rest retrieved from reference TRBV7-2 and TRBJ1-2, is GAGVSQSPSNKVTEKGKDVELRCDPISGHTALYWYRQSLGQGLEFLIYFQGNSAPDKSGLPSDRFSAERTGGSVSTLTIQRTQQEDSAVYLCASSLGAGVDYGYTFGSGTRLTVV.

The V gene is TRBV7-2, the J gene TRBJ2-5; TRBD2 agrees at 8 bases. In germline, CDR1 is SGHTA, CDR2 FQGNSA. Unmatched junction bases numbered 7, after V lost 4 bases and J lost 3 bases. This CDR3 comprises 15 residues. CDR3 region: CASSSYFGGEETQYF. CDR3 DNA: TGTGCCAGCAGCTCATATTTCGGGGGGGAAGAGACCCAGTACTTC.

This clone was seen a few times. CDR3 region: CASSLVSDGYTF. Here the CDR3 DNA reads TGTGCCAGCAGCTTGGTCTCGGATGGCTACACCTTC. The rearrangement links TRBV5-6 to TRBJ1-2; D gene unclear. CDR1 is SGHDT and CDR2 is YYEEEE in the germline V gene. The CDR3 has 12 residues. Trimming stripped 0 bases from V and 6 bases from J, with 6 bases between.

This clone was found once. V gene TRBV5-6 combines with J gene TRBJ2-1, with D tentatively TRBD1 (6 bases). The length of the CDR3 is 15 residues. Germline CDR1 and CDR2: SGHDT and YYEEEE. The V and J ends lost 0 bases and 6 bases respectively, with 13 bases between them. The CDR3 coding sequence is TGTGCCAGCAGCTTGGTAGGACAGCTTGTCAATGAGCAGTTCTTC. Protein: CASSLVGQLVNEQFF.

The chain has TRBV5-1 and TRBJ1-2; the D is unclear. Germline assignment: CDR1 SGHRS and CDR2 YFSETQ. This CDR3 has 13 residues. V was shortened by 6 bases and J by 4 bases, with 13 bases between the two germline ends. This chain's CDR3 is CASTLPGTYGYTF. The CDR3 nucleotides read TGCGCCAGCACTCTCCCAGGAACCTATGGCTACACCTTC.

The rearrangement uses TRBV5-1 and TRBJ2-2; D remains unclear. The CDR3 extends over 14 amino acids. Germline V lookup: CDR1 SGHRS, CDR2 YFSETQ. V shed 2 bases and J shed 1 base, with 6 bases lying between them. The chain's CDR3 is CASSFTVNTGELFF. As DNA, the CDR3 is TGCGCCAGCAGCTTTACAGTGAACACCGGGGAGCTGTTTTTT.

The chain employs TRBV18 and TRBJ1-5; no clear D. The ends were cut back, 2 bases at V and 12 bases at J, with 23 bases in the middle. The CDR3 has 16 amino acids. CDR1 and CDR2 (germline): KGHSH, LQKENI. Here the CDR3 reads CASSPGRAEGSAIQHF. The CDR3 nucleotides read TGTGCCAGCTCACCAGGACGAGCAGAGGGATCAGCTATCCAGCATTTT.

V usage is TRBV4-3 and J usage is TRBJ1-1; D ambiguous. This CDR3 contains 15 residues. V gave up 0 bases and J gave up 0 bases, with 8 bases separating them. Germline CDR1 LGHNA, CDR2 YSLEER. DNA of the CDR3: TGCGCCAGCAGCCAAGAACTGAGAATGAACACTGAAGCTTTCTTT. It translates to CASSQELRMNTEAFF.

The chain recombines TRBV4-3 with TRBJ2-1; tentatively, D is TRBD1 (5 bases). Trimming took off 4 bases at V and 9 bases at J, with 22 bases between the two ends. The CDR3 is 16 residues long. Looked up from germline, CDR1 is LGHNA and CDR2 is YSLEER. The CDR3 DNA reads as TGCGCCAGCAGCCGACGTCTCTCGGGCTCAGGGCTTGAGCAGTTCTTC. Its protein product is CASSRRLSGSGLEQFF.

The rearrangement links TRBV28 to TRBJ2-5, with D possibly TRBD2 on 6 matching bases. Germline CDR1 and CDR2: MDHEN and SYDVKM. Trimming removed 3 bases at V and 5 bases at J, with 16 bases between. The CDR3 is 15 amino acids. The CDR3 sequence: CASSFRGGAGETQYF. In DNA form, the CDR3 reads TGTGCCAGCAGTTTCCGAGGCGGGGCAGGCGAGACCCAGTACTTC.

The chain is built from TRBV4-3 and TRBJ2-7; possibly TRBD2 for D (6 bases). The germline gives CDR1 LGHNA, CDR2 YSLEER. The CDR3 totals 15 residues. Trimming left V 1 base short and J 2 bases short, with 12 bases between. The CDR3 loop is CASSQVGGRTYEQYF. CDR3 nucleotides: TGCGCCAGCAGCCAAGTCGGGGGTAGGACCTACGAGCAGTACTTC.

Here the CDR3 reads CASSHFREANVLTF. CDR3 sequence (DNA): TGTGCCAGCAGCCACTTTAGGGAGGCCAACGTCCTGACTTTC. This chain joins TRBV5-8 and TRBJ2-6, with D unresolved. From germline, CDR1 is SGHTS and CDR2 YDEGEE. The CDR3 is 14 amino acids. Trimming shortened V by 4 bases and J by 6 bases, and 11 bases separated the two germline ends.

Comment on this clone: One end of the junction fails to match germline, which may point to a read error. The rearrangement links TRBV7-2 to TRBJ2-7, with D tentatively TRBD1 (6 bases). CDR3 length: 14 amino acids. Germline-derived CDR1 and CDR2 are SGHTA and FQGNSA. CDR3 sequence reads: CASTLDRNSYEQYF. CDR3 DNA: TGTGCCAGCACCTTAGACAGGAACTCCTACGAGCAGTACTTC.

The gene calls are TRBV15 and TRBJ2-5, with TRBD1 identical over 8 bases. From germline, CDR1 is LNHNV and CDR2 YYDKDF (reference sequence). The CDR3 runs 14 residues. V lost 5 bases and J lost 1; bases outside the gene matches: 3. The CDR3 loop is CATSRGTGQETQYF. CDR3 DNA: TGTGCCACCAGCCGAGGGACAGGCCAAGAGACCCAGTACTTC. Variable domain in full (rest from reference TRBV15 and TRBJ2-5): DAMVIQNPRYQVTQFGKPVTLSCSQTLNHNVMYWYQQKSSQAPKLLFHYYDKDFNNEADTPDNFQSRRPNTSFCFLDIRSPGLGDTAMYLCATSRGTGQETQYFGPGTRLLVL.

J is TRBJ2-7 and V is TRBV19, with a possible D match to TRBD1 (6 bases). Between the trimmed V and J ends, which lost 7 bases and 3 bases, there was a span of 13 bases. In germline, CDR1 is LNHDA, CDR2 SQIVND (reference sequence). This CDR3 comprises 13 residues. CDR3 residues: CASNRERGYEQYF. CDR3 in DNA: TGTGCCAGTAACAGGGAAAGGGGCTACGAGCAGTACTTC.

This clone has just a few counts. Other DNA sequences in this specimen translate into the identical CDR3. The chain has TRBV2 and TRBJ1-2; D is perhaps TRBD1 (6 bases). The ends were cut back, 4 bases at V and 7 bases at J, with 13 bases in the middle. The CDR3 is made up of 13 amino acids. Germline values: CDR1 SNHLY, CDR2 FYNNEI. CDR3 coding DNA: TGTGCCAGCAGTGTTACAGGGCGAGGTGGCTACACCTTC. Protein: CASSVTGRGGYTF.

The chain links TRBV11-3 to TRBJ2-7, with 10 bases aligning to TRBD1. V trimming: 5 bases; J trimming: 1 base; junction bases outside the gene matches: 5. The CDR3 runs 15 residues. CDR1 SGHNT and CDR2 YENEEA come from the germline V gene. CDR3 sequence: CASSLGGQGSYEQYF. The DNA for the CDR3 is TGTGCCAGCAGCCTAGGGGGACAGGGGTCCTACGAGCAGTACTTC.

This clone was seen only once. The chain links TRBV18 to TRBJ1-1, with a weak D call TRBD1 (6 bases). The CDR3 is 15 residues long. V lost 4 bases and J lost 1, with 13 bases in between. Germline V gene sequence: CDR1 KGHSH, CDR2 LQKENI. CDR3 region: CASSRFGGRNTEAFF. The CDR3 DNA is TGTGCCAGCTCACGCTTTGGGGGCAGGAACACTGAAGCTTTCTTT.

The chain joins TRBV18 to TRBJ1-5; D unresolved. V dropped 4 bases and J dropped 4 bases, with 5 bases sitting between them. The CDR3 length is 12 residues. The germline CDR1 and CDR2 sequences are KGHSH and LQKENI. The CDR3 here is CASSLQNQPQHF. The CDR3 DNA reads TGTGCCAGCTCACTCCAGAATCAGCCCCAGCATTTT.

The V call is TRBV19, the J call TRBJ1-5, with TRBD1 identical over 8 bases. The CDR3 runs 13 residues. V lost 7 bases, J lost 4 bases, and 3 bases stayed unmatched. Germline V gene sequence: CDR1 LNHDA, CDR2 SQIVND (reference sequence). The CDR3 here is CASNRQGNQPQHF. The CDR3 DNA reads as TGTGCCAGTAACCGACAGGGGAATCAGCCCCAGCATTTT.

The rearrangement uses TRBV9 and TRBJ1-1; D is unclear. Germline V gene lookup returns CDR1 SGDLS and CDR2 YYNGEE. Trimming left V 0 bases short and J 1 base short, with 4 bases between. The CDR3 sequence is 13 residues long. The CDR3 bases are TGTGCCAGCAGCGTAGGATGGAACACTGAAGCTTTCTTT. Translating it yields CASSVGWNTEAFF.